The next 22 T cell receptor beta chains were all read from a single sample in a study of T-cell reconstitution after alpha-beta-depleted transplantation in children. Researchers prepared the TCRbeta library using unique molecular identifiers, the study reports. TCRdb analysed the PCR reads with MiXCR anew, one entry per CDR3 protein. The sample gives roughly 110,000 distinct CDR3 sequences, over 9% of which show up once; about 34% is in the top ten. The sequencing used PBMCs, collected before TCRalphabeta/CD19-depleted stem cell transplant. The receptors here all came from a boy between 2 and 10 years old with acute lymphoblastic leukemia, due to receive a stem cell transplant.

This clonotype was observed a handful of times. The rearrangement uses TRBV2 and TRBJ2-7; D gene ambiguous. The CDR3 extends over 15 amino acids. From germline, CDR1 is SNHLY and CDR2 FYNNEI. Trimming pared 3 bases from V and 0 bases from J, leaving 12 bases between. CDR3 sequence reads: CASSEGRLSSYEQYF. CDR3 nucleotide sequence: TGTGCCAGCAGTGAGGGCAGGCTGAGCTCCTACGAGCAGTACTTC.

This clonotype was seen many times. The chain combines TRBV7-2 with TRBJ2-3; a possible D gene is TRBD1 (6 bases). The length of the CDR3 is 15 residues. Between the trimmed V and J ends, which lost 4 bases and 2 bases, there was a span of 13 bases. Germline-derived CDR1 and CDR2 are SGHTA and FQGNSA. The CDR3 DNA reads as TGTGCCAGCAGCTCTACTGGACAGATCACAGATACGCAGTATTTT. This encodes CASSSTGQITDTQYF. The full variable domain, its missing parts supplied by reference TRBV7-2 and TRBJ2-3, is GAGVSQSPSNKVTEKGKDVELRCDPISGHTALYWYRQSLGQGLEFLIYFQGNSAPDKSGLPSDRFSAERTGGSVSTLTIQRTQQEDSAVYLCASSSTGQITDTQYFGPGTRLTVL.

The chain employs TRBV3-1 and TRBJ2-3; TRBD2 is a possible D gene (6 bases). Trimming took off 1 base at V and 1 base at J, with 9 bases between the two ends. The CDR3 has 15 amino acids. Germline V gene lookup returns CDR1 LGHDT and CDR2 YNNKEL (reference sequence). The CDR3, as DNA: TGTGCCAGCAGCCAAGTGTCTAGCGGCACAGATACGCAGTATTTT. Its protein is CASSQVSSGTDTQYF.

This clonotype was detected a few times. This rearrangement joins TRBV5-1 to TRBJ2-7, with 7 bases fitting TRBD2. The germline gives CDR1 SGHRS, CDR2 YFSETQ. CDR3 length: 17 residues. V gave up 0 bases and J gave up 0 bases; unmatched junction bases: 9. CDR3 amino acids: CASSLVGGVPSSYEQYF. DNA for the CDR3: TGCGCCAGCAGCTTGGTGGGAGGGGTGCCGAGCTCCTACGAGCAGTACTTC.

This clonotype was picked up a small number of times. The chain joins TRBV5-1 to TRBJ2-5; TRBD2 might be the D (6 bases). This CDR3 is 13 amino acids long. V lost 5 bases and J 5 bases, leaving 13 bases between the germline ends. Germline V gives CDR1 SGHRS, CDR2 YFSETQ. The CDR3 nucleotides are TGCGCCAGCAGACCCGGGGGTGCGGAGACCCAGTACTTC. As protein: CASRPGGAETQYF.

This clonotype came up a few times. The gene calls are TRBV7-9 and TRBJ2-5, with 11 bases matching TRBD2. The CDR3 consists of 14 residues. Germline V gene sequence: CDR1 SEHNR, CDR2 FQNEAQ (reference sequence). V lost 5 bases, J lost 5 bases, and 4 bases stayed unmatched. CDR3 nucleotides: TGTGCCAGCAGCACTAGCGGGAGAGGGGAGACCCAGTACTTC. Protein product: CASSTSGRGETQYF.

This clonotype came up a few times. The CDR3 DNA follows: TGTGCCAGCAGCCAAGACAGGAGGACCCGCGGGGTCACCGGGGAGCTGTTTTTT. Its protein is CASSQDRRTRGVTGELFF. The genes are TRBV4-2 and TRBJ2-2; D possibly corresponds to TRBD2 (6 bases). Germline CDR1 reads LGHNA; CDR2 reads YNFKEQ. This CDR3 region has 18 residues. Trimming shortened V by 0 bases and J by 4 bases, and 18 bases separated the two germline ends.

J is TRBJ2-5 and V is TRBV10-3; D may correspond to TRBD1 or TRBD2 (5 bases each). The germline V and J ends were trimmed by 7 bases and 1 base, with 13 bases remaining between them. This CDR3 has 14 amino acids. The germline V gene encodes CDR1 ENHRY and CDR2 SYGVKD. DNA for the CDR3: TGTGCCATCAAACCGGTGGGACCCCAAGAGACCCAGTACTTC. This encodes CAIKPVGPQETQYF.

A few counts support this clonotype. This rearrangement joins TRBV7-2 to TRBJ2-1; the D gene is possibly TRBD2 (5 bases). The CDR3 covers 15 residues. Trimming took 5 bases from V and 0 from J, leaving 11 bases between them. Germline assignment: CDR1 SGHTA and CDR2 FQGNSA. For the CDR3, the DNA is TGTGCCAGCAGCCCAGGACTGAACTCCTACAATGAGCAGTTCTTC. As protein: CASSPGLNSYNEQFF.

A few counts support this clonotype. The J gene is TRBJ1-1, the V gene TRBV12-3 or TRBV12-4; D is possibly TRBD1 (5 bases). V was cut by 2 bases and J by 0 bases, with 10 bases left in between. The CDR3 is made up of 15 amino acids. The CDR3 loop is CASSLWGGMNTEAFF. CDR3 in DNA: TGTGCCAGCAGTTTATGGGGGGGAATGAACACTGAAGCTTTCTTT.

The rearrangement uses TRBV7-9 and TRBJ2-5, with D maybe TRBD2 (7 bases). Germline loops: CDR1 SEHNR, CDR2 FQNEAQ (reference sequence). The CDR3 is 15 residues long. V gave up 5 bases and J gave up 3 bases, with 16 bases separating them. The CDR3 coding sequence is TGTGCCAGCAGCACCCCGGGGGGCGGGGAAGAGACCCAGTACTTC. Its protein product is CASSTPGGGEETQYF.

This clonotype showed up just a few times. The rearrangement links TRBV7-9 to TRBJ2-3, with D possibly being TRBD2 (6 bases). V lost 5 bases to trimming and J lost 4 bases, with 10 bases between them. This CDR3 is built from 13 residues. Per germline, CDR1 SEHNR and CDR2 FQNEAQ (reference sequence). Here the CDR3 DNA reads TGTGCCAGCAGCGTGGGGGGTGCAGATACGCAGTATTTT. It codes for CASSVGGADTQYF. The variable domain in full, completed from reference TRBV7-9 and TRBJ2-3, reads DTGVSQNPRHKITKRGQNVTFRCDPISEHNRLYWYRQTLGQGPEFLTYFQNEAQLEKSRLLSDRFSAERPKGSFSTLEIQRTEQGDSAMYLCASSVGGADTQYFGPGTRLTVL.

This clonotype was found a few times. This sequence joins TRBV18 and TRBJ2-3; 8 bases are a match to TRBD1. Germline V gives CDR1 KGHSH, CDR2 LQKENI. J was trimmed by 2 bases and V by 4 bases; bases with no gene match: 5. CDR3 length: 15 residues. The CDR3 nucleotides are TGTGCCAGCTCACTCTCGACAGGGGTCACAGATACGCAGTATTTT. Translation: CASSLSTGVTDTQYF.

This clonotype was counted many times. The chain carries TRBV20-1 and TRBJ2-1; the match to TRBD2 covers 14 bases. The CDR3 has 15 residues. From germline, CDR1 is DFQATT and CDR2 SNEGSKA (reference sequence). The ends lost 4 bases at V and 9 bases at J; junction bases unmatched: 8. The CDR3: CSAKRTSGRRGEQFF. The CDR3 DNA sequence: TGCAGTGCTAAGCGGACTAGCGGGAGGCGGGGTGAGCAGTTCTTC.

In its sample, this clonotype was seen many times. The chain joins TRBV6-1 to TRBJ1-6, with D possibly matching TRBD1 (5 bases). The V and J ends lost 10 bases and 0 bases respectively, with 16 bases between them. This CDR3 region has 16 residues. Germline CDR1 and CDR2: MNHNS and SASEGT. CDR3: CATQRGVFSYNSPLHF. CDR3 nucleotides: TGTGCCACCCAAAGGGGAGTCTTCTCCTATAATTCACCCCTCCACTTT.

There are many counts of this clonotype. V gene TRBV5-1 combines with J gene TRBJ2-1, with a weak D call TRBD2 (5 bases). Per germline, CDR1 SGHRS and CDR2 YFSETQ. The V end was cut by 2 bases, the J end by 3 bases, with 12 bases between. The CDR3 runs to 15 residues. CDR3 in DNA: TGCGCCAGCAGCTTACAGCGGAACCTCTACAATGAGCAGTTCTTC. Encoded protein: CASSLQRNLYNEQFF.

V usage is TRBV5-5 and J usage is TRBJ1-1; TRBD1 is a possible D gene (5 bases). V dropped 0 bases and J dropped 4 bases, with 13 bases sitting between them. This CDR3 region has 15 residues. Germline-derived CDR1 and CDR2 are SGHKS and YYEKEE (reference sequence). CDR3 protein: CASSLGVGVSTEAFF. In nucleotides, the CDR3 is TGTGCCAGCAGCTTGGGCGTGGGGGTGAGCACTGAAGCTTTCTTT.

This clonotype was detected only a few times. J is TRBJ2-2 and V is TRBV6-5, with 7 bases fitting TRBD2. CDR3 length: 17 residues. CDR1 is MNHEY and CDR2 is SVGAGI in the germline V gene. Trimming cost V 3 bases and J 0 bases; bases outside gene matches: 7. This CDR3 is CASSYHQRGANTGELFF. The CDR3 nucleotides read TGTGCCAGCAGTTATCATCAGCGGGGAGCGAACACCGGGGAGCTGTTTTTT.

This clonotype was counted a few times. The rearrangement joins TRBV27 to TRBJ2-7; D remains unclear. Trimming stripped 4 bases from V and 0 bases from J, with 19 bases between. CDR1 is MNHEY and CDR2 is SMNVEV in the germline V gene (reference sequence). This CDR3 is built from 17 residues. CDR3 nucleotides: TGTGCCAGCAGTTCGACCACTTCGCCGGATAGCTCCTACGAGCAGTACTTC. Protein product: CASSSTTSPDSSYEQYF.

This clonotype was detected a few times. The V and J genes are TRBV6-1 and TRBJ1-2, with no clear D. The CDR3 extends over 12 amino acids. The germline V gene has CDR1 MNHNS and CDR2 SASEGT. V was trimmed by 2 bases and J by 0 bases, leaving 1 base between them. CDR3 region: CASSESNYGYTF. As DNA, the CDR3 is TGTGCCAGCAGTGAATCTAACTATGGCTACACCTTC.

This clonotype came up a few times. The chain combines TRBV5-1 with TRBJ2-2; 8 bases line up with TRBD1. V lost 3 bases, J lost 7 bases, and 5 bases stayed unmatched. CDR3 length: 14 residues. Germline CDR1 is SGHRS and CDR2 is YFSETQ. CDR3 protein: CASSSTGAHGELFF. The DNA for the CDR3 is TGCGCCAGCAGCTCGACAGGGGCCCACGGGGAGCTGTTTTTT.

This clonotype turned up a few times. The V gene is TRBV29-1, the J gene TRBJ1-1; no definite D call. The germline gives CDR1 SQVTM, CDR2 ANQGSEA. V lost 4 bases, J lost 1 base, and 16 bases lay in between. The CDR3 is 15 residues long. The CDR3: CSVVTLAWRNTEAFF. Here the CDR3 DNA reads TGCAGCGTTGTCACTTTGGCGTGGCGGAACACTGAAGCTTTCTTT.